Reported below is one T cell receptor (beta chain). Its cognate antigen has yet to be identified. The junction departs from the called germline gene at one end, perhaps through a read error. The data were taken from a study of post-analysis software for immune sequencing data (dated by TCRdb to between 2014 and 2017). Broadly, across the study: Recorded disease courses included relapsing-remitting, secondary progressive and progressive-relapsing multiple sclerosis, with some patients lacking subtype annotation. A subset of samples was prepared in parallel using single-end sample barcoding, then pooled and co-amplified after Illumina adapter ligation. Patient repertoires were compared against 11 previously published healthy control repertoires from donors aged roughly 6 to 28 years. The study at large found these results: The control group was slightly older than the multiple sclerosis patient group. Strong co-clustering of samples prepared in the same batch was shown by direct clustering with F measure, prompting a batch-effect correction. Multiple sclerosis patients had significantly lower normalized Chao1 diversity than controls, a result that suggests substantial peripheral T-cell clonal expansion. Significantly higher frequencies in patients than in controls were found for roughly 5 TRBV segments, including TRBV5-6, TRBV5-1 and TRBV20-1.

CDR1 and CDR2, per the germline V gene, are LGHNA and YSLEER. Taken from cysteine to phenylalanine, the CDR3 has 20 residues. Left in the record is the CDR3 DNA by itself, 60 bases read in frame from the first base. The library was made by PCR. The instrument was an Illumina HiSeq 2500. Unique molecular identifiers were incorporated into TCR beta cDNA libraries to reduce PCR and sequencing biases. Per 1 to 10 million input T cells, roughly 500,000 cDNA molecules were obtained, such that each molecule approximated one T cell. The same protocol used for the earlier healthy control dataset was applied to prepare and sequence the patient libraries. Within a given batch, samples were prepared together, multiplexed and sequenced on the same HiSeq lane. Per the authors' processing: MIGEC was used to process the raw barcoded reads, and molecular identifier groups with only a single read were discarded before consensus assembly and CDR3 extraction. Clonotype tables were post-analysed with VDJtools, and diversity was normalized by down-sampling all datasets to the smallest sample size. To correct batch-related cross-sample contamination, repertoire overlap clustering matched CDR3 amino acid sequences but not nucleotide sequences. TCRdb cleaned the public reads at Q25 with fastp, built clones with MiXCR and kept in-frame beta chains. Rows with a matching CDR3 protein are joined into one entry that keeps the most common DNA and genes. In this record, the V and J calls reflect TCRdb's handling and not the investigators' own analysis. This sample has fewer than 900,000 distinct CDR3 sequences in its table, and around 42% of those were observed once. The ten top clones hold just under 5% of the sample.

To demonstrate the VDJtools post-analysis software, the study profiled TCR beta repertoires from the peripheral blood of some 13 young patients with multiple sclerosis. The multiple sclerosis patients were children and adolescents between roughly 6 and 17 years of age. The sequencing sample was made of blood. The sequence is built from TRBV4-3 and TRBJ2-3, and possibly TRBD2, on 6 matching bases. The TCR comes from a girl aged 10 to 17 with multiple sclerosis. The CDR3 reads as follows: CASSQGVMFRDPTSTDTHYF. The bases read TGCGCCAGCAGCCAAGGAGTTATGTTTAGGGACCCCACTAGCACAGATACGCATTATTTT.